Listed here are 25 T cell receptor beta chains from one sample, sequenced in a study of shared clonotypes between healthy human individuals. The method was immunoSEQ multiplex PCR; TCRdb's version includes in-frame clones alone and lacks a portion of them. In the table there are about 470,000 clones, about 85% of which are singletons. Sequencing used PBMCs. Source of these receptors: a woman between 40 and 55 years old in good health. Some clones in this sample may be carry-over from other donors' samples.

J is TRBJ1-2 and V is TRBV6-6, with TRBD1 matching 7 bases. CDR1 and CDR2 from the germline V gene are MNHNY and SVGAGI (reference sequence). V shed 2 bases and J 0 bases; nucleotides not matched to a gene: 6. The CDR3 loop spans 16 amino acids. The CDR3, as DNA: TGTGCCAGCAGTTACAGTCGGGACAGTGCTAACTATGGCTACACCTTC. As protein: CASSYSRDSANYGYTF.

This chain connects TRBV11-2 to TRBJ1-4, with 8 bases fitting TRBD1. The CDR3 loop spans 16 amino acids. Looked up from germline, CDR1 is SGHAT and CDR2 is FQNNGV. Trimming cost V 0 bases and J 7 bases; bases outside gene matches: 7. CDR3 amino acids: CASSLDSGQGGEKLFF. The CDR3 DNA is TGTGCCAGCAGCTTAGACAGTGGACAGGGTGGTGAAAAACTGTTTTTT. The whole variable domain, remainder taken from reference TRBV11-2 and TRBJ1-4, is EAGVAQSPRYKIIEKRQSVAFWCNPISGHATLYWYQQILGQGPKLLIQFQNNGVVDDSQLPKDRFSAERLKGVDSTLKIQPAKLEDSAVYLCASSLDSGQGGEKLFFGSGTQLSVL.

The rearrangement links TRBV7-3 to TRBJ2-3; no firm D call. This CDR3 is built from 13 residues. Trimming left V 1 base short and J 4 bases short, with 6 bases between. CDR1 is SGHTA, CDR2 FQGTGA, per germline. The CDR3 is CASSLRMADTQYF. DNA of the CDR3: TGTGCCAGCAGCTTAAGGATGGCAGATACGCAGTATTTT.

This rearrangement joins TRBV6-1 to TRBJ1-2; D call uncertain. CDR1 is MNHNS and CDR2 is SASEGT in the germline V gene. There are 11 residues in the CDR3. V lost 8 bases and J lost 8, with 12 bases in between. The CDR3 DNA follows: TGTGCCAGCCGTGGGGTGGGCGGCTACACCTTC. It codes for CASRGVGGYTF.

This clone was recorded a few times. The chain carries TRBV28 and TRBJ1-2; the match to TRBD1 covers 9 bases. Germline values: CDR1 MDHEN, CDR2 SYDVKM. The CDR3 extends over 15 amino acids. V was pared by 0 bases and J by 7 bases, with 6 bases of the junction left unmatched. CDR3 DNA: TGTGCCAGCAGTTTATGGGGACAGGGTCGGGGTGGCTACACCTTC. Residues: CASSLWGQGRGGYTF.

This sequence joins TRBV11-3 and TRBJ2-2; 12 bases are a match to TRBD1. With V trimmed by 4 bases and J by 4 bases, 10 bases remained unmatched. The CDR3 extends over 18 amino acids. CDR1 and CDR2 (germline): SGHNT, YENEEA. The CDR3 spells CASSSEPGTGGSTGELFF. The CDR3 nucleotides are TGTGCCAGCAGCTCTGAACCCGGGACAGGGGGCTCCACCGGGGAGCTGTTTTTT. Full variable domain (missing parts from reference TRBV11-3 and TRBJ2-2): EAGVVQSPRYKIIEKKQPVAFWCNPISGHNTLYWYLQNLGQGPELLIRYENEEAVDDSQLPKDRFSAERLKGVDSTLKIQPAELGDSAVYLCASSSEPGTGGSTGELFFGEGSRLTVL.

This clone was counted a single time. The genes are TRBV2 and TRBJ1-5; D remains ambiguous. The CDR3 contains 14 residues. Trimming shortened V by 1 base and J by 6 bases, and 10 bases separated the two germline ends. Germline CDR1 reads SNHLY; CDR2 reads FYNNEI. CDR3 DNA sequence: TGTGCCAGCAGTGAAGGTGTCACGGGTCAGCCCCAGCATTTT. This sequence encodes CASSEGVTGQPQHF.

The gene calls are TRBV5-1 and TRBJ2-1; D unclear. This CDR3 spans 15 amino acids. Germline V gene data show CDR1 as SGHRS and CDR2 as YFSETQ. The V and J ends lost 3 bases and 2 bases respectively, with 12 bases between them. CDR3 bases: TGCGCCAGCAGCTACCCACCGGGCGCCTACAATGAGCAGTTCTTC. It yields the protein CASSYPPGAYNEQFF. The variable domain in full, completed from reference TRBV5-1 and TRBJ2-1, reads KAGVTQTPRYLIKTRGQQVTLSCSPISGHRSVSWYQQTPGQGLQFLFEYFSETQRNKGNFPGRFSGRQFSNSRSEMNVSTLELGDSALYLCASSYPPGAYNEQFFGPGTRLTVL.

The chain carries TRBV5-6 and TRBJ1-1; the D gene is possibly TRBD1 (5 bases). The CDR3 spans 12 residues. CDR1 and CDR2 from the germline V gene are SGHDT and YYEEEE. Here the CDR3 DNA reads TGTGCTTCGGGGGTTTCGAACACTGAAGCTTTCTTT. Amino acids: CASGVSNTEAFF.

This sequence joins TRBV30 and TRBJ2-3; 8 nucleotides agree with TRBD2. Germline lookup yields CDR1 GTSNPN and CDR2 SVGIG (reference sequence). The CDR3 contains 14 residues. Trimming cost V 3 bases and J 4 bases; bases outside gene matches: 6. CDR3 loop: CAWRAPGGPDTQYF. DNA of the CDR3: TGTGCCTGGAGGGCCCCGGGGGGGCCAGATACGCAGTATTTT.

This clone was counted a single time. The V gene is TRBV30, the J gene TRBJ1-1; no clear D. The V end was cut by 4 bases, the J end by 5 bases, with 17 bases between. This CDR3 has 14 residues. Per germline, CDR1 GTSNPN and CDR2 SVGIG (reference sequence). In nucleotides, the CDR3 is TGTGCCTGGACTGTACAAATCCGCGGGACTGAAGCTTTCTTT. Its translation is CAWTVQIRGTEAFF.

This clone was seen only once. CDR3 DNA: TGTGCCAGCAGGGAACGCGGGGGGCGCAATGAGCAGTTCTTC. This gives the protein CASRERGGRNEQFF. The chain links TRBV2 to TRBJ2-1; 8 positions match TRBD2. Germline V lookup: CDR1 SNHLY, CDR2 FYNNEI. The CDR3 is 14 residues long. Germline trimming cut 6 bases from V and 6 bases from J; bases unmatched to any gene: 7.

The V and J genes are TRBV5-6 and TRBJ1-1; no clear D. Between the trimmed V and J ends, which lost 0 bases and 10 bases, there was a span of 13 bases. In germline, CDR1 is SGHDT, CDR2 YYEEEE. This CDR3 region has 13 residues. In DNA form, the CDR3 reads TGTGCCAGCAGCTTGGGAGGGAGGGTCGCAGCTTTCTTT. It is translated as CASSLGGRVAAFF.

The gene calls are TRBV5-1 and TRBJ2-1, with D possibly being TRBD1 (6 bases). From germline, CDR1 is SGHRS and CDR2 YFSETQ. V lost 0 bases and J lost 4, with 14 bases in between. The CDR3 contains 16 residues. Here the CDR3 DNA reads TGCGCCAGCAGCTTGGTTGGGCTAGGGGGTTACAATGAGCAGTTCTTC. This gives the protein CASSLVGLGGYNEQFF.

The genes are TRBV7-5 and TRBJ1-1; the listed D gene, TRBD1, was not tested against the DNA. TRBV7-5 is a known pseudogene. This CDR3 is built from 15 residues. The CDR3 coding sequence is TGTGTCAGAAGCCCAGAGGACAGGGCGAACACTGAAGCTTTCTTT. Translating it yields CVRSPEDRANTEAFF.

The chain recombines TRBV29-1 with TRBJ2-2, with D unclear. This CDR3 region has 13 residues. Trimming stripped 5 bases from V and 4 bases from J, with 11 bases between. In germline, CDR1 is SQVTM, CDR2 ANQGSEA. In DNA, the CDR3 is TGCAGCGTTCTAGTGTTTATCACCGGGGAGCTGTTTTTT. This encodes CSVLVFITGELFF.

This clone was counted between two and nine times. J is TRBJ1-1 and V is TRBV4-1; D not resolved. Germline CDR1 is MGHRA and CDR2 is YSYEKL. Trimming removed 2 bases from V and 2 bases from J, with 15 bases in between. The CDR3 loop spans 16 amino acids. The CDR3 protein is CASSQLVHIQNTEAFF. CDR3 coding DNA: TGCGCCAGCAGCCAATTGGTGCACATCCAAAACACTGAAGCTTTCTTT.

The chain uses TRBV19 and TRBJ2-3; 7 bases agree with TRBD2. CDR3 size: 16 residues. V shed 1 base, J shed 0 bases, and the junction held 4 bases outside the gene matches. Germline CDR1 and CDR2: LNHDA and SQIVND (reference sequence). CDR3 in DNA: TGTGCCAGTAGTATAGGGGGTAGCGGGAGCACAGATACGCAGTATTTT. Amino acid sequence: CASSIGGSGSTDTQYF.

The V gene is TRBV6-6, the J gene TRBJ2-1, with 8 bases that match TRBD1. The germline gives CDR1 MNHNY, CDR2 SVGAGI (reference sequence). The J segment lost 5 bases and the V segment lost 2 bases, leaving 5 bases of the junction unmatched. The CDR3 length is 15 residues. CDR3 region: CASSYRRQGHNEQFF. As DNA, the CDR3 is TGTGCCAGCAGTTACAGACGACAGGGGCACAATGAGCAGTTCTTC.

The rearrangement links TRBV4-1 to TRBJ2-5, with 14 bases lining up with TRBD2. The J segment lost 4 bases and the V segment lost 2 bases, leaving 6 bases of the junction unmatched. The CDR3 runs to 17 residues. The germline V gene encodes CDR1 MGHRA and CDR2 YSYEKL. This chain's CDR3 is CASSQLGTSGSGETQYF. CDR3 in DNA: TGCGCCAGCAGCCAATTGGGGACTAGCGGGAGTGGAGAGACCCAGTACTTC.

The J gene is TRBJ1-2, the V gene TRBV7-3, with no clear D. CDR3 size: 13 residues. CDR1 and CDR2 (germline): SGHTA, FQGTGA. The V and J ends lost 3 bases and 1 base respectively, with 6 bases between them. Written as DNA, the CDR3 is TGTGCCAGCAGCTTTCCGAATAACTATGGCTACACCTTC. Its protein product is CASSFPNNYGYTF.

V and J are TRBV5-4 and TRBJ2-5, with D tentatively TRBD1 or TRBD2 (6 bases each). Germline V lookup: CDR1 SGHNT, CDR2 YYREEE (reference sequence). Trimming shortened V by 0 bases and J by 5 bases, and 17 bases separated the two germline ends. There are 16 residues in the CDR3. The CDR3 DNA reads TGTGCCAGCAGCTTGGAGGGGGGACGCCCGGGGGAGACCCAGTACTTC. Its protein is CASSLEGGRPGETQYF.

J is TRBJ1-1 and V is TRBV6-1; 7 bases are shared with TRBD1. Germline trimming cut 7 bases from V and 4 bases from J; bases unmatched to any gene: 6. Germline V CDR1 and CDR2: MNHNS, SASEGT. The CDR3 runs 13 residues. For the CDR3, the DNA is TGTGCCAGCATACCAGGGGGTATCACTGAAGCTTTCTTT. Translating gives CASIPGGITEAFF.

Comments on this clone: An end of the junction differs from the germline gene, which may be a read error. The CDR3 DNA follows: TGTGCTAGCAGCCGTTCTAGCGGAGCGAACACCGGGGAGCTGTTTTTT. Residues: CASSRSSGANTGELFF. This rearrangement joins TRBV7-7 to TRBJ2-2; the match to TRBD2 covers 7 bases. The germline V gene encodes CDR1 SSHAT and CDR2 FNYEAQ (reference sequence). The CDR3 length is 16 residues.

This clone was detected a few times. This chain links TRBV9 with TRBJ1-6; the D is unclear. CDR1 is SGDLS, CDR2 YYNGEE, per germline. This CDR3 spans 15 amino acids. Trimming cost V 4 bases and J 7 bases, with 15 bases left between them. The CDR3 DNA reads TGTGCCAGCAGCCCCCGGACCGATCCGAATTCACCCCTCCACTTT. It encodes CASSPRTDPNSPLHF.